The 12 T cell receptor beta chains below were found in one sample sequenced in a study of CD8 T cells in Susac syndrome. An input of roughly 0.5 to 1 ug of RNA was subjected to reverse transcription using random hexamers. TCRdb processed the immunoSEQ multiplex PCR reads anew with MiXCR; each CDR3 protein has one entry. This table holds 110,000 or so distinct CDR3 sequences, 80% to 95% found once. Sequenced sample: CD4+ T cells from PBMCs. The receptors shown here come from a human donor in good health.

The chain recombines TRBV7-9 with TRBJ2-5; 8 nucleotides match TRBD1. CDR3 size: 14 residues. The ends lost 5 bases at V and 4 bases at J; junction bases unmatched: 6. Germline CDR1 and CDR2: SEHNR and FQNEAQ (reference sequence). CDR3 region: CASSVQGGGETQYF. CDR3 bases: TGTGCCAGCAGCGTACAGGGGGGAGGAGAGACCCAGTACTTC.

Comment on this clonotype: The junction departs from germline at one end; a sequencing error may be responsible. The chain carries TRBV11-3 and TRBJ2-4; TRBD2 aligns across 9 bases. CDR3 size: 12 residues. The germline V gene encodes CDR1 SGHNT and CDR2 YENEEA. The CDR3 reads CASSYNSGSLHF. CDR3 nucleotides: TGTGCCAGCAGCTACAATAGCGGGAGCCTACACTTC.

The chain has TRBV7-9 and TRBJ2-6, with D possibly being TRBD2 (6 bases). Trimming pared 4 bases from V and 0 bases from J, leaving 19 bases between. CDR3 size: 19 residues. CDR1 is SEHNR and CDR2 is FQNEAQ in the germline V gene (reference sequence). The CDR3 sequence is CASSSPKRATFSGANVLTF. The CDR3 DNA sequence: TGTGCCAGCAGCTCCCCAAAGCGGGCAACTTTCTCTGGGGCCAACGTCCTGACTTTC.

The V gene is TRBV2, the J gene TRBJ1-4; D is undetermined. The germline V and J ends were trimmed by 4 bases and 5 bases, with 14 bases remaining between them. This CDR3 contains 15 residues. Germline CDR1 SNHLY, CDR2 FYNNEI. For the CDR3, the DNA is TGTGCCAGCAGTGTCCGGGTTCCGGGGAATGAAAAACTGTTTTTT. Its protein product is CASSVRVPGNEKLFF.

The V call is TRBV20-1, the J call TRBJ2-3; 11 bases agree with TRBD2. V lost 6 bases, J lost 5 bases, and 13 bases stayed unmatched. The CDR3 runs 16 residues. The germline V gene has CDR1 DFQATT and CDR2 SNEGSKA (reference sequence). CDR3 in amino acids: CSAIMIVAGGQDTQYF. CDR3 in DNA: TGCAGTGCCATTATGATCGTAGCGGGGGGGCAAGATACGCAGTATTTT.

This sequence joins TRBV14 and TRBJ2-2; D not resolved. V was pared by 4 bases and J by 0 bases, with 6 bases between. Per germline, CDR1 SGHDN and CDR2 FVKESK. The CDR3 is 14 amino acids. The CDR3 region has the DNA TGTGCCAGCAGCCTGGGCGCGAACACCGGGGAGCTGTTTTTT. Amino acids: CASSLGANTGELFF.

This chain uses TRBV19 with TRBJ2-3; 8 nucleotides agree with TRBD2. CDR3 length equals 14 residues. After removal of 6 bases from V and 1 base from J, the junction contained 3 bases not matched to a gene. Germline-derived CDR1 and CDR2 are LNHDA and SQIVND (reference sequence). Written as DNA, the CDR3 is TGTGCCAGTAGGCCAGCGGGGGGCACAGATACGCAGTATTTT. Amino acids: CASRPAGGTDTQYF.

The chain carries TRBV7-3 and TRBJ1-1; D not resolved. In germline, CDR1 is SGHTA, CDR2 FQGTGA. V was trimmed by 1 base and J by 8 bases, leaving 11 bases between them. The length of the CDR3 is 13 residues. CDR3 sequence reads: CASSLSRAVEAFF. DNA of the CDR3: TGTGCCAGCAGCTTAAGTCGGGCGGTGGAAGCTTTCTTT.

The chain couples TRBV5-1 to TRBJ2-3; a weak D match, TRBD1 (5 bases). V dropped 8 bases and J dropped 6 bases, with 10 bases sitting between them. This CDR3 has 11 amino acids. Germline V gene lookup returns CDR1 SGHRS and CDR2 YFSETQ. Here the CDR3 reads CASNKGDTQYF. For the CDR3, the DNA is TGCGCCAGTAATAAGGGGGATACGCAGTATTTT.

The rearrangement uses TRBV19 and TRBJ2-7, with 9 bases lining up with TRBD2. Trimming removed 6 bases from V and 8 bases from J; junction bases left unmatched: 11. Germline CDR1 and CDR2: LNHDA and SQIVND (reference sequence). The CDR3 is made up of 14 amino acids. This CDR3 is CASRPSGGQFKQYF. CDR3 DNA: TGTGCCAGTAGGCCGAGCGGGGGGCAGTTCAAGCAGTACTTC.

V usage is TRBV6-5 and J usage is TRBJ2-7; D is uncertain. The CDR3 sequence is 13 residues long. The germline V gene encodes CDR1 MNHEY and CDR2 SVGAGI. Trimming shortened V by 0 bases and J by 6 bases, and 9 bases separated the two germline ends. CDR3 loop: CASSYSTGLEQYF. Written as DNA, the CDR3 is TGTGCCAGCAGTTACTCTACTGGGCTCGAGCAGTACTTC.

The rearrangement joins TRBV11-2 to TRBJ1-2, with D hard to call. Germline CDR1 reads SGHAT; CDR2 reads FQNNGV. The CDR3 covers 12 residues. V dropped 2 bases and J dropped 6 bases, with 7 bases sitting between them. CDR3 protein: CASSLMSDGYTF. The CDR3 DNA is TGTGCCAGCAGCTTAATGTCGGATGGCTACACCTTC.